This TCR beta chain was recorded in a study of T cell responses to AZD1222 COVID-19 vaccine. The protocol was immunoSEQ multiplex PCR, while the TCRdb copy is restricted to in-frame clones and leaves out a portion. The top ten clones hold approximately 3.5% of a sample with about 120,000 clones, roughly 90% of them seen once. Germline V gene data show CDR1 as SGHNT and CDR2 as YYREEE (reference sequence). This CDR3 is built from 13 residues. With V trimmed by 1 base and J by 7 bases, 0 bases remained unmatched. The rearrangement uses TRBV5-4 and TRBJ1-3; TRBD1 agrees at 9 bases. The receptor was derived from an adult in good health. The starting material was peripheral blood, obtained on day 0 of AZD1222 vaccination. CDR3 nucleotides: TGTGCCAGCAGCTTGACAGGGGGCAACACCATATATTTT. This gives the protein CASSLTGGNTIYF.